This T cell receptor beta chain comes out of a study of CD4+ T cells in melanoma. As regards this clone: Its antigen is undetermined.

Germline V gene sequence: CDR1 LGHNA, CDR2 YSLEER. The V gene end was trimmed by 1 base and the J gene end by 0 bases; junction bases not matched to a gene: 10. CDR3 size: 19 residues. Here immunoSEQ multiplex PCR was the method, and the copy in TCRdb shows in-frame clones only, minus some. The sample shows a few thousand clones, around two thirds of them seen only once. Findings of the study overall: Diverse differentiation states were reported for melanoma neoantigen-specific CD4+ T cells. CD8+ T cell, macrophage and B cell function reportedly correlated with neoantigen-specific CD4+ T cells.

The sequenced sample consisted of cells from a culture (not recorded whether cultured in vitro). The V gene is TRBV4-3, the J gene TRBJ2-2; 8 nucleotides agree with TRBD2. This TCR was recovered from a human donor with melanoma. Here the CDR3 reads CASSQAPGGAGANTGELFF. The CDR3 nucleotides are TGCGCCAGCAGCCAAGCCCCGGGGGGGGCGGGAGCGAACACCGGGGAGCTGTTTTTT.